Reported below is one T cell receptor (beta chain). The antigen is not known. Hyperthyroidism, newly diagnosed and lasting under 2 months, affected patients aged 18 to 65. Germline V CDR1 and CDR2: SGHNT, YYREEE (reference sequence). CDR3 length: 16 residues. The V gene end was trimmed by 4 bases and the J gene end by 2 bases; junction bases not matched to a gene: 8. TCR beta CDR3 region amplification was performed from RNA transcripts. HTBI primers were the set used in a first-round RT-PCR of the TCR CDR3. TCRdb fed the multiplex PCR reads into MiXCR, producing one record per CDR3 protein. The data hold about 350,000 distinct CDR3 sequences, with around 14% observed a single time. The data originate from a study of T cells in Graves' hyperthyroidism and ophthalmopathy. General study findings and limits: Ophthalmopathy was distinguished from stable hyperthyroidism by 13 V-J signatures.

This receptor was taken from a woman in her thirties with Graves' hyperthyroidism. Sequencing used blood. The genes are TRBV5-4 and TRBJ2-3; 9 bases are a match to TRBD2. The DNA of the CDR3 is TGTGCCAGCAGCCGACCCGGGACTAGCTCCACAGATACGCAGTATTTT. Encoded protein: CASSRPGTSSTDTQYF. Drawing the rest from reference TRBV5-4 and TRBJ2-3, the complete variable domain is ETGVTQSPTHLIKTRGQQVTLRCSSQSGHNTVSWYQQALGQGPQFIFQYYREEENGRGNFPPRFSGLQFPNYSSELNVNALELDDSALYLCASSRPGTSSTDTQYFGPGTRLTVL.